The 17 T cell receptor beta chains below all came from one sample that was sequenced in a study of T cells in Graves' hyperthyroidism and ophthalmopathy. RNA transcripts yielded amplified TCR beta CDR3 regions. HTBI primers were used for first-round RT-PCR of the TCR CDR3. TCRdb re-analysed the multiplex PCR reads in MiXCR, keeping a single row per CDR3 protein. The data contain hundreds of thousands of distinct CDR3 sequences, 16% of them singletons. Input material: blood. The receptors stem from a woman in her 30s with Graves' hyperthyroidism.

This clonotype came up many times. This chain joins TRBV20-1 and TRBJ2-3; TRBD2 matches 8 bases. CDR3 length equals 15 residues. Trimming removed 3 bases from V and 7 bases from J; junction bases left unmatched: 12. CDR1 is DFQATT and CDR2 is SNEGSKA in the germline V gene (reference sequence). CDR3 nucleotides: TGCAGTGCTAGCCAGTCGAGCGGGAGCACTAATACGCAGTATTTT. This encodes CSASQSSGSTNTQYF.

This clonotype was seen at least ten times. The chain couples TRBV12-3 or TRBV12-4 to TRBJ1-5; 9 nucleotides agree with TRBD1. V was clipped by 6 bases and J by 3 bases; unmatched bases: 12. This CDR3 contains 17 residues. CDR3 coding DNA: TGTGCCAGCAGCCTCCTCCGGACAGGGGTAAACAATCAGCCCCAGCATTTT. Translating gives CASSLLRTGVNNQPQHF.

There are a few counts of this clonotype. The rearrangement links TRBV7-3 to TRBJ2-3; possibly TRBD1 or TRBD2 for D (6 bases each). CDR3 length: 13 amino acids. Trimming left V 5 bases short and J 5 bases short, with 11 bases between. Looked up from germline, CDR1 is SGHTA and CDR2 is FQGTGA. CDR3 region: CASSGGPGDTQYF. The CDR3, as DNA: TGTGCCAGCAGCGGGGGGCCCGGAGATACGCAGTATTTT.

The V call is TRBV4-1, the J call TRBJ2-4; the D call may be TRBD1 or TRBD2 (5 bases each). The CDR3 sequence is 13 residues long. Germline assignment: CDR1 MGHRA and CDR2 YSYEKL. V was cut by 6 bases and J by 7 bases, with 13 bases left in between. The CDR3 region is CASRSTGTNIQYF. CDR3 nucleotide sequence: TGCGCCAGCAGGAGCACCGGGACGAACATTCAGTACTTC.

This clonotype was recorded at least ten times. The J gene is TRBJ1-2, the V gene TRBV27; D ambiguous. The CDR3 covers 14 residues. Looked up from germline, CDR1 is MNHEY and CDR2 is SMNVEV (reference sequence). V lost 5 bases and J lost 4, with 14 bases in between. The CDR3 nucleotides read TGTGCCAGCAGTGGGATACCGGGCCGCTATGGCTACACCTTC. Its translation is CASSGIPGRYGYTF.

This clonotype was seen at least ten times. CDR3 in amino acids: CAITINRGPNTEAFF. The CDR3 DNA reads TGTGCCATCACCATAAACAGGGGGCCGAACACTGAAGCTTTCTTT. The chain recombines TRBV28 with TRBJ1-1, with 9 nucleotides matching TRBD1. The CDR3 extends over 15 amino acids. V lost 10 bases and J lost 1; bases outside the gene matches: 10. Germline assignment: CDR1 MDHEN and CDR2 SYDVKM.

This clonotype appeared a few times. The chain combines TRBV28 with TRBJ2-3, with 7 bases matching TRBD2. V was pared by 3 bases and J by 4 bases, with 13 bases of the junction left unmatched. CDR3 length: 17 residues. Germline-derived CDR1 and CDR2 are MDHEN and SYDVKM. The DNA for the CDR3 is TGTGCCAGCAGTTTGAGGCGTAGCGGGTGGGCCCCAGATACGCAGTATTTT. It translates to CASSLRRSGWAPDTQYF.

This clonotype appeared many times. The CDR3: CATGGDGADLRETQYF. For the CDR3, the DNA is TGTGCCACAGGGGGGGACGGGGCGGATTTGAGAGAGACCCAGTACTTC. The gene calls are TRBV28 and TRBJ2-5; the D call may be TRBD1 or TRBD2 (7 bases each). Germline loops: CDR1 MDHEN, CDR2 SYDVKM. V lost 10 bases to trimming and J lost 4 bases, with 25 bases between them. The CDR3 extends over 16 amino acids.

V is TRBV5-1 and J is TRBJ1-2; 9 bases fit TRBD1. Germline values: CDR1 SGHRS, CDR2 YFSETQ. The CDR3 consists of 15 residues. V lost 5 bases and J lost 2; bases outside the gene matches: 7. DNA of the CDR3: TGCGCCAGCAGGACTTGGACAGGGGAGAACTATGGCTACACCTTC. Translated: CASRTWTGENYGYTF.

There are a few counts of this clonotype. The chain is built from TRBV20-1 and TRBJ2-4; 9 positions match TRBD1. The CDR3 has 14 amino acids. CDR1 is DFQATT, CDR2 SNEGSKA, per germline (reference sequence). V lost 6 bases to trimming and J lost 6 bases; unmatched junction nucleotides: 9. As DNA, the CDR3 is TGCAGTGCCTCTACCCCGACAGGGGGAAACATTCAGTACTTC. It yields the protein CSASTPTGGNIQYF.

This clonotype was observed a few times. The chain uses TRBV27 and TRBJ1-2; D is perhaps TRBD1 (6 bases). The CDR3 totals 14 residues. CDR1 and CDR2 (germline): MNHEY, SMNVEV (reference sequence). The germline V and J ends were trimmed by 3 bases and 6 bases, with 14 bases remaining between them. The CDR3 region is CASSFRGAHNGYTF. CDR3 nucleotides: TGTGCCAGCAGTTTTAGGGGGGCGCATAATGGCTACACCTTC.

This clonotype was seen many times. The chain joins TRBV12-3 or TRBV12-4 to TRBJ1-1, with no clear D. V lost 9 bases and J 6 bases, leaving 20 bases between the germline ends. This CDR3 has 14 residues. CDR3 in DNA: TGTGCCAGTACCGTTGCTGGAGCTTCTTCTGAAGCTTTCTTT. Its protein product is CASTVAGASSEAFF.

This clonotype was seen only a few times. The V gene is TRBV20-1, the J gene TRBJ2-3; D is ambiguous. With 3 bases removed from V and 4 bases from J, the gap between germline ends came to 17 bases. The CDR3 has 15 residues. Germline V gives CDR1 DFQATT, CDR2 SNEGSKA (reference sequence). CDR3 sequence reads: CSASTVATGPDTQYF. CDR3 nucleotides: TGCAGTGCTAGTACTGTCGCCACGGGTCCAGATACGCAGTATTTT.

The chain recombines TRBV20-1 with TRBJ2-1; D is undetermined. CDR3 length: 14 residues. Trimming shortened V by 3 bases and J by 8 bases, and 17 bases separated the two germline ends. Germline-derived CDR1 and CDR2 are DFQATT and SNEGSKA (reference sequence). The CDR3 reads CSASRSSLVHEQFF. CDR3 DNA sequence: TGCAGTGCTAGTAGGTCTAGTCTCGTCCATGAGCAGTTCTTC.

This clonotype was counted only a few times. The chain has TRBV20-1 and TRBJ2-7; no clear D. V lost 5 bases to trimming and J lost 2 bases, with 10 bases between them. The CDR3 is 12 amino acids. Per germline, CDR1 DFQATT and CDR2 SNEGSKA (reference sequence). The DNA of the CDR3 is TGCAGTGCTTATCAACAAGCCTACGAGCAGTACTTC. Translating it yields CSAYQQAYEQYF.

J is TRBJ2-1 and V is TRBV29-1, with a possible D match to TRBD2 (7 bases). This CDR3 contains 12 residues. The germline V gene has CDR1 SQVTM and CDR2 ANQGSEA. V dropped 7 bases and J dropped 7 bases, with 14 bases sitting between them. In nucleotides, the CDR3 is TGCAGCGACCGAGAGGGGGGGAATGAGCAGTTCTTC. Translating it yields CSDREGGNEQFF.

With respect to this clonotype: A read error may be the cause here, since a much bigger clone is one base away. This chain links TRBV11-2 with TRBJ2-7; 9 bases agree with TRBD1. The V gene's germline CDR1 is SGHAT and CDR2 FQNNGV. The CDR3 is 21 amino acids. With V trimmed by 5 bases and J by 0 bases, 23 bases remained unmatched. CDR3 DNA: TGTGCCAGCAGCCTGGACAGGGGAGAATGGGTTATTGAAGGAAGCTCCTACGAGCAGTACTTC. This translates into CASSLDRGEWVIEGSSYEQYF. The full variable domain, with the rest looked up from reference TRBV11-2 and TRBJ2-7, is EAGVAQSPRYKIIEKRQSVAFWCNPISGHATLYWYQQILGQGPKLLIQFQNNGVVDDSQLPKDRFSAERLKGVDSTLKIQPAKLEDSAVYLCASSLDRGEWVIEGSSYEQYFGPGTRLTVT.